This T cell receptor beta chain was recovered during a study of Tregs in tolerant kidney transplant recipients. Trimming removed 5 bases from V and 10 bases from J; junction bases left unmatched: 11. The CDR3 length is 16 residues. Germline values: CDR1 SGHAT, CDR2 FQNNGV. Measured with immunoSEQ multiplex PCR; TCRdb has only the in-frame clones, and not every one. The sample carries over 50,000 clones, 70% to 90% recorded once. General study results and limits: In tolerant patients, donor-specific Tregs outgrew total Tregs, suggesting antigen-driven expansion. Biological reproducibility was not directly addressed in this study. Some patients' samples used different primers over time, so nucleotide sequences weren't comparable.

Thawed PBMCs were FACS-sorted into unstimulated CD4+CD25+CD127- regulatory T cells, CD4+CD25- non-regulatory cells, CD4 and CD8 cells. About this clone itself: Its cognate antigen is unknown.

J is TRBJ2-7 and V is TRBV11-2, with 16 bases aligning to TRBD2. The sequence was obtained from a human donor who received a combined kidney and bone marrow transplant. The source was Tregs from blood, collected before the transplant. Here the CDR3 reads CASSPLPGLAGGPQYF. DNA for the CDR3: TGTGCCAGCAGCCCCTTACCGGGACTAGCGGGGGGGCCCCAGTACTTC. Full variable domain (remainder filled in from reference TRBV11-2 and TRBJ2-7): EAGVAQSPRYKIIEKRQSVAFWCNPISGHATLYWYQQILGQGPKLLIQFQNNGVVDDSQLPKDRFSAERLKGVDSTLKIQPAKLEDSAVYLCASSPLPGLAGGPQYFGPGTRLTVT.